This is a list of T cell receptor beta chains from one sample in a study of shared clonotypes between healthy human individuals. The table came from immunoSEQ multiplex PCR; TCRdb's copy has only in-frame clones and leaves some out. The sample lists hundreds of thousands of clones, 60% to 75% occurring once. Source material: memory CD4+ T cells sorted from blood. These receptors all come from a woman between 25 and 40 years old in good health. CDR3s include the opening cysteine and the closing phenylalanine or tryptophan. A D gene is named only where the DNA matches it firmly. The size entry is marked missing in some rows and otherwise reads once, few, many or a size class.

TRBJ2-4,NA,TRBV6-5,NA,TGTGCCAGCAGCCTCACCGTACTAGCCAAAAACATTCAGTACTTC,CASSLTVLAKNIQYF
TRBJ2-1,once,TRBV5-8,NA,TGTGCCAGCAGCTTGGTATTAGGGGGGACTTCGGGCAATGAGCAGTTCTTC,CASSLVLGGTSGNEQFF
TRBJ2-7,few,TRBV10-1,NA,TGCGCCAGCAGTGCTGGAGGAGGTGGGCAGTACTTC,CASSAGGGGQYF
TRBJ1-1,NA,TRBV27,TRBD1,TGTGCCAGCAGTCCATTGGACAGGGGCCCAACTGGAGCTTTCTTT,CASSPLDRGPTGAFF
TRBJ2-5,few,TRBV2,NA,TGTGCCAGCACGGGACTTCAAGAGACCCAGTACTTC,CASTGLQETQYF
TRBJ2-7,NA,TRBV5-1,TRBD1,TGCGCCAGCAGCAAGAAGGACCAGGGGGTTCCGGTCTACGAGCAGTACTTC,CASSKKDQGVPVYEQYF
TRBJ2-1,few,TRBV19,NA,TGTGCCAGTAGTAAGGAATATAGCGGATTGACCTACAATGAGCAGTTCTTC,CASSKEYSGLTYNEQFF
TRBJ1-4,few,TRBV10-3,TRBD1,TGTGCCATCAGTGAGATACAGGGGACTAATGAAAAACTGTTTTTT,CAISEIQGTNEKLFF
TRBJ2-3,once,TRBV5-1,TRBD2,TGCGCCAGCAGCTTACGACTAGCGAGTGCAGATACGCAGTATTTT,CASSLRLASADTQYF
TRBJ2-1,NA,TRBV11-2,TRBD2,TGTGCCAGCAGCGCGGGGTTAAGAGCGGGATCCATTCTGCCTGAGCAGTTCTTC,CASSAGLRAGSILPEQFF
TRBJ1-3,NA,TRBV28,NA,TGTGCCAGCAGTCCCGAGATTCAACGCTCTGGAAACACCATATATTTT,CASSPEIQRSGNTIYF
TRBJ2-2,NA,TRBV7-6,NA,TGTGCCAGCAGACTTAGGACGGACACCGGGGAGCTGTTTTTT,CASRLRTDTGELFF
TRBJ2-7,NA,TRBV18,TRBD1,TGTGCCACCGCGATGCCCGGGACAGGTGCATACGAGCAGTACTTC,CATAMPGTGAYEQYF
TRBJ2-5,NA,TRBV10-3,NA,TGTGCCATCAGTGAAGGCCTCTCAGAGACCCAGTACTTC,CAISEGLSETQYF
TRBJ1-1,NA,TRBV5-4,NA,TGTGCCAGCAGCTTGAACACTTTGAACACTGAAGCTTTCTTT,CASSLNTLNTEAFF
TRBJ2-3,once,TRBV11-3,TRBD2,TGTGCCAGCAGCAAAGCGGGAGATGTAGATACGCAGTATTTT,CASSKAGDVDTQYF
TRBJ2-6,NA,TRBV18,NA,TGTGCCAGCTCACCGATGGACAGCCTCGGGGCCAACGTCCTGACTTTC,CASSPMDSLGANVLTF
TRBJ2-5,NA,TRBV5-1,TRBD1,TGCGCCAGCAGCTCGGGACAGGGTGTCGAAGAGACCCAGTACTTC,CASSSGQGVEETQYF
TRBJ1-5,NA,TRBV27,TRBD1,TGTGCCAGCAGTCCCATACTGGGACAGGGGGACCAGCCCCAGCATTTT,CASSPILGQGDQPQHF
TRBJ2-2,NA,TRBV25-1,TRBD2,TGTGCCAGCAGTGAATCTCAGCGGGACGCCGGGGAGCTGTTTTTT,CASSESQRDAGELFF
TRBJ2-5,NA,TRBV28,NA,TGTGCCAGCAGTTTGAGAGAGACCCAGTACTTC,CASSLRETQYF
TRBJ1-1,NA,TRBV6-5,NA,TGTGCCAGCAGTTTGGGACAACAGAACACTGAAGCTTTCTTT,CASSLGQQNTEAFF
TRBJ1-4,NA,TRBV28,NA,TGTGCCAGCAGTAACGGCCGGGTGCGCAATGAAAAACTGTTTTTT,CASSNGRVRNEKLFF
TRBJ2-3,NA,TRBV2,NA,TGTGCCAGCAGTCCAACGGTGGCCGGATCCGATACGCAGTATTTT,CASSPTVAGSDTQYF
TRBJ2-7,NA,TRBV19,TRBD2,TGTGCCAGTAGTAAGCGGGAGGAATACTACGAGCAGTACTTC,CASSKREEYYEQYF
TRBJ2-7,NA,TRBV9,TRBD1,TGTGCCAGCAGCGTAGCGTGGGACAGCGTCGTAAGCGAGCAGTACTTC,CASSVAWDSVVSEQYF
TRBJ2-5,NA,TRBV7-9,NA,TGTGCCAGCAGCTTAACTAGCATAGGGACCCAGTACTTC,CASSLTSIGTQYF
TRBJ2-7,NA,TRBV6-5,NA,TGTGCCAGCAGTTACGGGGGTCAGGGCCCCTACGAGCAGTACTTC,CASSYGGQGPYEQYF
TRBJ1-2,NA,TRBV6-1,NA,TGTGCCAGCAGCGATCTGGGCGGACGATGGGATGGCTACACCTTC,CASSDLGGRWDGYTF
TRBJ2-5,NA,TRBV19,NA,TGTGCCAGTAGTATTTCCTGGAGGGAAGAGACCCAGTACTTC,CASSISWREETQYF
TRBJ1-1,once,TRBV6-6,NA,TGTGCCAGCAGTTACTCGAGGCAGGGGCACACTGAAGCTTTCTTT,CASSYSRQGHTEAFF
TRBJ2-2,NA,TRBV19,TRBD1,TGTGCCAGCGTTACCTTGGACAGGGCAGACACCGGGGAGCTGTTTTTT,CASVTLDRADTGELFF
TRBJ2-3,NA,TRBV28,TRBD2,TGTGCCAGCAGTCCAGGGGGGCTAGCGGGAGGGCCAGATACGCAGTATTTT,CASSPGGLAGGPDTQYF
TRBJ2-4,NA,TRBV2,TRBD1,TGTGCCAGCAGTGATCCCCCCCTACAGGGGTCGCGCCTACTAGCCAAAAACATTCAGTACTTC,CASSDPPLQGSRLLAKNIQYF
TRBJ1-1,NA,TRBV14,NA,TGTGCCATCATGAACACTGAAGCTTTCTTT,CAIMNTEAFF
TRBJ2-1,NA,TRBV27,NA,TGTGCCAGCAGTTTATTCATAAGCTCCTACAATGAGCAGTTCTTC,CASSLFISSYNEQFF
TRBJ2-5,many,TRBV23-1,NA,TGCGCCAGCAGTCATAGTCAACCCAGGGGAGAATCGGAGACCCAGTACTTC,CASSHSQPRGESETQYF
TRBJ2-5,few,TRBV7-9,TRBD2,TGTGACGAACAACTAGCGGGACAAGAGACCCAGTACTTC,CDEQLAGQETQYF
TRBJ2-7,NA,TRBV5-1,TRBD1,TGCGCCAGCAGCTTGGCCGGGACAGCATCCTACGAGCAGTACTTC,CASSLAGTASYEQYF
TRBJ1-1,NA,TRBV28,TRBD1,TGTGCCAGCAGTTTAGCGACAGGGAAGGGGAACACTGAAGCTTTCTTT,CASSLATGKGNTEAFF
TRBJ1-2,NA,TRBV21-1,NA,TGTGCCAGCAAGAGAATTTGTGGCTACACCTTC,CASKRICGYTF